This TCR beta chain is from a study of cytomegalovirus exposure and HLA in healthy donors. Study results and limitations: Among CMV-associated TCR beta chains, most appeared HLA-restricted in a later analysis. It was taken for granted in presence/absence analyses that sequencing depth across donors was roughly uniform.

Each donor was nominally healthy when sampled (though unrecorded immune exposures were likely). Notes on this clone: Its specificity is unknown.

Researchers ran the PCR with 60 Vbeta and 13 Jbeta primers. Original analysis: In a later analysis, some 10 million of some 80 million unique beta chains occurred in at least two donors. Using immunoSEQ multiplex PCR, the repertoire was profiled, and TCRdb retains in-frame clones only, with some absent. The V and J calls and clone size are taken from that table; D and trimming were inferred from the DNA. The data show 160,000 or so clones, less than 85% seen once. Germline values: CDR1 WSHSY, CDR2 SAAADI. The CDR3 is 14 residues long. V shed 2 bases and J shed 6 bases, with 14 bases lying between them.

The sample comprised PBMCs. This sequence joins TRBV10-2 and TRBJ2-7, with unresolved D. This TCR came from a middle-aged man in good health and CMV-seronegative. CDR3 nucleotide sequence: TGCGCCAGCAGTGAGGCGGATATGACCCTCGAGCAGTACTTC. It encodes CASSEADMTLEQYF.